What follows is one TCR beta chain and its context. This record belongs to a study of T cell responses to AZD1222 COVID-19 vaccine. TCRdb's table, derived via immunoSEQ multiplex PCR, lists solely in-frame clones and lacks some. The sample contains roughly 110,000 clones, 92% of which appear only once. Sequences were derived from peripheral blood, sampled 28 days after the second AZD1222 dose. This sequence was found in an adult who received the AZD1222 COVID-19 vaccine.

The CDR3 region is CASSQGPPSYEQYF. The CDR3 DNA sequence: TGCGCCAGCAGCCAAGGGCCCCCCTCCTACGAGCAGTACTTC. V and J are TRBV4-1 and TRBJ2-7; no clear D gene. Trimming took 1 base from V and 0 from J, leaving 7 bases between them. The germline V gene encodes CDR1 MGHRA and CDR2 YSYEKL. This CDR3 spans 14 amino acids.